Below, 3 T cell receptor beta chains from the same sample are listed, as sequenced in a study of blood T cell repertoires in COVID-19. Assay: immunoSEQ multiplex PCR; the TCRdb copy retains only in-frame clones and omits some. The sample includes some 170,000 clones, about 84% of them seen just once. Sequencing was done on a sample of PBMCs or T cells enriched from blood (not recorded which). The receptors come from a man aged 35-49 years who had recovered from COVID-19.

The V and J genes are TRBV3-1 (or the pseudogene TRBV3-2) and TRBJ1-2; 7 bases match TRBD1. V shed 1 base and J 4 bases; nucleotides not matched to a gene: 6. The CDR3 contains 15 residues. Per germline, CDR1 LGHDT and CDR2 YNNKEL (reference sequence). The CDR3 DNA follows: TGTGCCAGCAGCCAAGTATTGGCAGGGGGCTATGGCTACACCTTC. Amino acids: CASSQVLAGGYGYTF.

This chain uses TRBV19 with TRBJ1-1; no clear D. Germline CDR1 is LNHDA and CDR2 is SQIVND (reference sequence). Trimming stripped 3 bases from V and 0 bases from J, with 14 bases between. The CDR3 runs to 16 residues. CDR3 bases: TGTGCCAGTAGTATTCCCCGAGGTTCCATGAACACTGAAGCTTTCTTT. As protein: CASSIPRGSMNTEAFF.

The chain uses TRBV15 and TRBJ1-2, with D perhaps matching TRBD1 (5 bases). Germline V lookup: CDR1 LNHNV, CDR2 YYDKDF (reference sequence). Trimming took 0 bases from V and 5 from J, leaving 13 bases between them. CDR3 length: 15 residues. This CDR3 is CATSRDVGQGYGYTF. As DNA, the CDR3 is TGTGCCACCAGCAGAGATGTCGGACAAGGATATGGCTACACCTTC.